Below are 30 T cell receptor beta chains sequenced from a single sample in a study of human T cells and chemical hapten exposure (dated by TCRdb to about 2021). The method was RACE. Sequencing was performed on a NextSeq 500. Through fastp at Q25 and MiXCR, TCRdb rebuilt clones from the public reads, retaining in-frame beta chains. Here each entry gathers all rows of one CDR3 protein and keeps the most common genes and DNA. Counted in this sample were 95,000 to 150,000 distinct CDR3 sequences; about 11% of them appeared once. The ten largest clones capture roughly 2.3% of the sample. The time point label of this sample denotes: patch test 3, about 24 weeks after DPC sensitization. What this sample's treatment or condition label stands for: therapeutic diphenylcyclopropenone sensitization with weekly scalp DPC. This sample comprised whole blood, obtained in connection with sensitization to the hapten diphenylcyclopropenone (DPC). All receptors come from a woman aged 50 to 65 with alopecia areata. Some clones in this sample may be carry-over from other donors' samples.

Here the CDR3 reads CSGLPGRRAQYEQYF. The CDR3 bases are TGCAGTGGTCTACCCGGCAGGAGGGCCCAGTACGAGCAGTACTTC. The rearrangement links TRBV20-1 to TRBJ2-7; tentative D call: TRBD2 (6 bases). The CDR3 spans 15 residues. V was clipped by 7 bases and J by 4 bases, with 23 bases between them. CDR1 DFQATT and CDR2 SNEGSKA come from the germline V gene (reference sequence).

The chain is built from TRBV29-1 and TRBJ2-7; 9 positions match TRBD1. V gave up 1 base and J gave up 2 bases; unmatched junction bases: 0. Germline CDR1 reads SQVTM; CDR2 reads ANQGSEA. The CDR3 spans 13 residues. The CDR3 loop is CSVEGTGAYEQYF. The CDR3 coding sequence is TGCAGCGTTGAAGGGACAGGGGCCTACGAGCAGTACTTC.

This clonotype showed up just once. The genes are TRBV6-5 and TRBJ1-1; the match to TRBD1 covers 9 bases. V was clipped by 2 bases and J by 3 bases; unmatched bases: 1. The CDR3 has 14 residues. CDR1 is MNHEY, CDR2 SVGAGI, per germline. CDR3 bases: TGTGCCAGCAGTTACAACAGGGGGCACACTGAAGCTTTCTTT. It translates to CASSYNRGHTEAFF.

This clonotype came up many times. The genes are TRBV28 and TRBJ2-1; 8 positions agree with TRBD2. The germline CDR1 and CDR2 sequences are MDHEN and SYDVKM. The CDR3 length is 15 residues. J lost 8 bases, V lost 2 bases, and 8 bases had no gene match. The CDR3: CASSLGTSPSDEQFF. The CDR3 nucleotides are TGTGCCAGCAGTTTAGGGACTAGTCCGTCGGATGAGCAGTTCTTC.

The chain joins TRBV4-1 to TRBJ2-3; tentative D call: TRBD1 (5 bases). The CDR3 consists of 12 residues. V was pared by 4 bases and J by 6 bases, with 8 bases between. CDR1 MGHRA and CDR2 YSYEKL come from the germline V gene. The CDR3 protein is CASSPQEDTQYF. CDR3 sequence (DNA): TGCGCCAGCAGCCCACAGGAGGATACGCAGTATTTT.

A note on this clonotype: Just one base apart from a much larger clone, this may be a read error. V is TRBV14 and J is TRBJ2-5, with D possibly TRBD1 on 6 matching bases. The germline V and J ends were trimmed by 8 bases and 4 bases, with 20 bases remaining between them. The germline gives CDR1 SGHDN, CDR2 FVKESK. The CDR3 totals 15 residues. CDR3 in DNA: TGTGCCAGCGGCCGCGGCGCAGGGACAAGAGAGACCCAGTACTTC. Translated: CASGRGAGTRETQYF.

This clonotype has only a few counts. This sequence joins TRBV29-1 and TRBJ2-7, with 11 nucleotides matching TRBD1. Trimming took 4 bases from V and 6 from J; bases not matched to a gene: 5. The germline gives CDR1 SQVTM, CDR2 ANQGSEA. The CDR3 spans 13 residues. The chain's CDR3 is CSVARDRGAEQYF. The CDR3 bases are TGCAGCGTTGCCCGGGACAGGGGGGCCGAGCAGTACTTC.

This clonotype was detected a few times. The genes are TRBV18 and TRBJ2-3; 7 nucleotides line up with TRBD2. With V trimmed by 3 bases and J by 12 bases, 15 bases remained unmatched. This CDR3 is 15 amino acids long. Looked up from germline, CDR1 is KGHSH and CDR2 is LQKENI. The CDR3, as DNA: TGTGCCAGCTCACCCCAAAGCTCTGGACTAGACCTTCAGTATTTT. Amino acid sequence: CASSPQSSGLDLQYF.

This clonotype came up a few times. The V and J genes are TRBV18 and TRBJ2-4, with D unclear. The CDR3 contains 15 residues. V lost 2 bases to trimming and J lost 0 bases, with 8 bases between them. Germline V CDR1 and CDR2: KGHSH, LQKENI. The CDR3, as DNA: TGTGCCAGCTCACCAACGGCCCTAGCCAAAAACATTCAGTACTTC. It translates to CASSPTALAKNIQYF.

This clonotype was seen a few times. V usage is TRBV20-1 and J usage is TRBJ1-5; D gene uncertain. This CDR3 has 14 residues. V lost 1 base to trimming and J lost 5 bases, with 12 bases between them. Germline V gene data show CDR1 as DFQATT and CDR2 as SNEGSKA (reference sequence). CDR3 nucleotide sequence: TGCAGTGCTAGAGGGATAGGGATCGATCAGCCCCAGCATTTT. Translating it yields CSARGIGIDQPQHF.

The chain couples TRBV12-3 or TRBV12-4 to TRBJ2-3, with TRBD2 matching 7 bases. Trimming cost V 6 bases and J 1 base; bases outside gene matches: 4. The CDR3 extends over 14 amino acids. The CDR3: CASSLAERTDTQYF. CDR3 nucleotides: TGTGCCAGCAGCCTAGCGGAGCGCACAGATACGCAGTATTTT.

This clonotype was picked up a small number of times. The chain joins TRBV29-1 to TRBJ1-1; D gene ambiguous. Germline V lookup: CDR1 SQVTM, CDR2 ANQGSEA. The CDR3 contains 13 residues. V was shortened by 4 bases and J by 4 bases, with 13 bases between the two germline ends. The chain's CDR3 is CSVGGSGITEAFF. The CDR3 DNA sequence: TGCAGCGTTGGGGGAAGTGGGATCACTGAAGCTTTCTTT.

This clonotype was detected ten times or more. The chain carries TRBV7-7 and TRBJ2-7; tentatively, D is TRBD1 (6 bases). This CDR3 contains 14 residues. The V gene's germline CDR1 is SSHAT and CDR2 FNYEAQ (reference sequence). Between the trimmed V and J ends, which lost 1 base and 3 bases, there was a span of 10 bases. The CDR3 coding sequence is TGTGCCAGCAGCTTAGAACAGGGTTTCTACGAGCAGTACTTC. As protein: CASSLEQGFYEQYF. Drawing the rest from reference TRBV7-7 and TRBJ2-7, the complete variable domain is GAGVSQSPRYKVTKRGQDVTLRCDPISSHATLYWYQQALGQGPEFLTYFNYEAQPDKSGLPSDRFSAERPEGSISTLTIQRTEQRDSAMYRCASSLEQGFYEQYFGPGTRLTVT.

This clonotype was seen at least ten times. This chain connects TRBV9 to TRBJ2-5; D is undetermined. Germline V gives CDR1 SGDLS, CDR2 YYNGEE. The length of the CDR3 is 12 residues. With 4 bases removed from V and 0 bases from J, the gap between germline ends came to 4 bases. The CDR3 loop reads CASSPNQETQYF. The CDR3 nucleotides are TGTGCCAGCAGCCCTAACCAAGAGACCCAGTACTTC.

The rearrangement joins TRBV12-3 or TRBV12-4 to TRBJ1-4, with D perhaps TRBD1 (6 bases). The CDR3 loop spans 14 amino acids. Trimming pared 6 bases from V and 8 bases from J, leaving 16 bases between. CDR3 sequence: CASSQGRGGEKLFF. The CDR3 coding sequence is TGTGCCAGCAGCCAAGGCAGGGGAGGCGAAAAACTGTTTTTT.

Many counts were recorded for this clonotype. V gene TRBV29-1 combines with J gene TRBJ2-3, with 8 bases aligning to TRBD1. The germline CDR1 and CDR2 sequences are SQVTM and ANQGSEA. The CDR3 extends over 13 amino acids. V shed 7 bases, J shed 3 bases, and the junction held 6 bases outside the gene matches. The CDR3: CSGTDRVTDTQYF. The DNA of the CDR3 is TGCAGCGGGACGGACAGGGTTACAGATACGCAGTATTTT.

The chain couples TRBV11-2 to TRBJ2-3; 7 bases align to TRBD1. This CDR3 is 15 amino acids long. Germline lookup yields CDR1 SGHAT and CDR2 FQNNGV. With 7 bases clipped from V and 2 bases from J, the junction kept 9 bases outside the gene matches. CDR3 nucleotides: TGTGCCAGCACCGGAGGACAGGCCACCACAGATACGCAGTATTTT. This gives the protein CASTGGQATTDTQYF.

The genes are TRBV10-3 and TRBJ2-7, with D perhaps matching TRBD2 (6 bases). Looked up from germline, CDR1 is ENHRY and CDR2 is SYGVKD. This CDR3 is 15 amino acids long. Trimming took off 4 bases at V and 2 bases at J, with 15 bases between the two ends. The CDR3 here is CAISGGGGVTYEQYF. CDR3 nucleotide sequence: TGTGCCATCAGTGGGGGCGGAGGGGTGACCTACGAGCAGTACTTC.

This clonotype has just a few counts. This chain joins TRBV7-2 and TRBJ2-3; a possible D gene is TRBD1 (6 bases). Germline V gene data show CDR1 as SGHTA and CDR2 as FQGNSA. This CDR3 comprises 14 residues. V lost 0 bases and J 6 bases, leaving 10 bases between the germline ends. As DNA, the CDR3 is TGTGCCAGCAGCTTAGCGCAGGGGCGGGATACGCAGTATTTT. It translates to CASSLAQGRDTQYF.

This sequence joins TRBV5-6 and TRBJ1-1; possible D gene TRBD1, 5 bases. The CDR3 sequence is 15 residues long. The germline V gene encodes CDR1 SGHDT and CDR2 YYEEEE. V was cut by 4 bases and J by 1 base, with 14 bases left in between. CDR3 sequence: CASSPTKTGNTEAFF. CDR3 nucleotides: TGTGCCAGCAGCCCAACGAAAACAGGGAACACTGAAGCTTTCTTT.

Remarks on this clonotype: One end of the junction varies from germline; a read error may be responsible. The gene calls are TRBV6-2 or TRBV6-3 and TRBJ2-1, with 8 nucleotides matching TRBD2. CDR3 size: 15 residues. Germline V gene lookup returns CDR1 MNHEY and CDR2 SVGEGT. The CDR3 spells CASSSLGGGNNEHFF. The CDR3 DNA reads TGTGCCAGCAGCTCTCTCGGCGGGGGGAACAATGAGCATTTCTTC.

In this sample, this clonotype turned up many times. J is TRBJ1-1 and V is TRBV18; no reliable D call. The CDR3 sequence is 14 residues long. V lost 5 bases and J 1 base, leaving 11 bases between the germline ends. Looked up from germline, CDR1 is KGHSH and CDR2 is LQKENI. The CDR3 sequence: CASSSSTENTEAFF. DNA of the CDR3: TGTGCCAGCTCATCTTCGACCGAGAACACTGAAGCTTTCTTT.

Only a few counts were recorded for this clonotype. The gene calls are TRBV7-9 and TRBJ1-2; 9 bases fit TRBD1. There are 15 residues in the CDR3. V lost 3 bases to trimming and J lost 3 bases; unmatched junction nucleotides: 5. Germline V lookup: CDR1 SEHNR, CDR2 FQNEAQ (reference sequence). The CDR3 spells CASSFTGTGYYGYTF. The CDR3 DNA is TGTGCCAGCAGCTTTACCGGGACAGGGTACTATGGCTACACCTTC.

This clonotype was recorded many times. V and J are TRBV2 and TRBJ2-5; a weak D match, TRBD1 (6 bases). Trimming removed 7 bases from V and 5 bases from J, with 17 bases in between. CDR1 and CDR2 from the germline V gene are SNHLY and FYNNEI. This CDR3 spans 14 amino acids. The CDR3 DNA follows: TGTGCCAGCACTCAACAGGGCGGAGATGAGACCCAGTACTTC. Encoded protein: CASTQQGGDETQYF.

The V call is TRBV20-1, the J call TRBJ2-1; D is unresolved. V was trimmed by 3 bases and J by 10 bases, leaving 7 bases between them. CDR3 length equals 10 residues. Per germline, CDR1 DFQATT and CDR2 SNEGSKA (reference sequence). CDR3 region: CSASDGEQFF. In DNA, the CDR3 is TGCAGTGCTAGCGACGGGGAGCAGTTCTTC.

This clonotype was detected only once. A read error may explain this, as a much larger clone is one base away. V and J are TRBV9 and TRBJ2-5, with D possibly being TRBD1 (6 bases). The CDR3 spans 14 residues. Trimming left V 3 bases short and J 2 bases short, with 11 bases between. In germline, CDR1 is SGDLS, CDR2 YYNGEE. The chain's CDR3 is CASSGRTDQETQYF. The CDR3 region has the DNA TGTGCCAGCAGCGGCAGGACAGATCAAGAGACCCAGTACTTC. Together with reference TRBV9 and TRBJ2-5, the CDR3 gives the full variable domain: DSGVTQTPKHLITATGQRVTLRCSPRSGDLSVYWYQQSLDQGLQFLIQYYNGEERAKGNILERFSAQQFPDLHSELNLSSLELGDSALYFCASSGRTDQETQYFGPGTRLLVL.

This clonotype was detected a few times. The chain has TRBV6-6 and TRBJ2-1; D perhaps matches TRBD1 (6 bases). Looked up from germline, CDR1 is MNHNY and CDR2 is SVGAGI (reference sequence). The CDR3 sequence is 15 residues long. V was cut by 5 bases and J by 4 bases, with 15 bases left in between. CDR3 DNA: TGTGCCAGCAGTCCTCCGGGACACTTTTACAATGAGCAGTTCTTC. Protein sequence: CASSPPGHFYNEQFF.

Only a few counts were recorded for this clonotype. This chain joins TRBV7-2 and TRBJ1-3; maybe TRBD1 (5 bases). The CDR3 has 16 amino acids. V was clipped by 0 bases and J by 4 bases, with 13 bases between them. Per germline, CDR1 SGHTA and CDR2 FQGNSA. The CDR3 spells CASSLAAQVRGNTIYF. CDR3 coding DNA: TGTGCCAGCAGCTTAGCGGCACAGGTTCGCGGAAACACCATATATTTT.

V usage is TRBV28 and J usage is TRBJ2-6; TRBD1 matches at 7 bases. J gave up 4 bases and V 10 bases, and 13 bases lay outside the gene matches. This CDR3 comprises 16 residues. Germline values: CDR1 MDHEN, CDR2 SYDVKM. CDR3 loop: CATAGTARTGANVLTF. In nucleotides, the CDR3 is TGTGCCACCGCCGGGACAGCCCGGACGGGGGCCAACGTCCTGACTTTC.

This clonotype has a count of ten or more. This sequence joins TRBV4-2 and TRBJ2-3; the D is unclear. CDR1 is LGHNA, CDR2 YNFKEQ, per germline. The CDR3 covers 14 residues. V lost 2 bases and J 1 base, leaving 7 bases between the germline ends. CDR3 coding DNA: TGTGCCAGCAGCCAACAGGCGCGCACAGATACGCAGTATTTT. Its protein product is CASSQQARTDTQYF.